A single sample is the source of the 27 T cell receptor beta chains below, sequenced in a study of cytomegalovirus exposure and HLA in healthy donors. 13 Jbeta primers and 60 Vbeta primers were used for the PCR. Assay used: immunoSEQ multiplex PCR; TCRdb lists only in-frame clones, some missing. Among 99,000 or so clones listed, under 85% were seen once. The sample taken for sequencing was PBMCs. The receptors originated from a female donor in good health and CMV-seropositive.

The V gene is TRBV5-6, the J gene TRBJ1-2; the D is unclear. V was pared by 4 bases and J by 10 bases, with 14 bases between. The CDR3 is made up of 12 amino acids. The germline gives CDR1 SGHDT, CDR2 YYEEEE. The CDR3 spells CASSQTGRDYTF. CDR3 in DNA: TGTGCCAGCAGCCAAACCGGTCGAGACTACACCTTC.

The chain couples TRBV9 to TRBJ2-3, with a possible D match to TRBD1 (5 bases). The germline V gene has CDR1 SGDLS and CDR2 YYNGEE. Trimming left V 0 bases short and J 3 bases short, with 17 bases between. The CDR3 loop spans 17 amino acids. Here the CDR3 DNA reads TGTGCCAGCAGCGTAGGCCCCCGGGTAACAGGAACAGATACGCAGTATTTT. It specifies CASSVGPRVTGTDTQYF.

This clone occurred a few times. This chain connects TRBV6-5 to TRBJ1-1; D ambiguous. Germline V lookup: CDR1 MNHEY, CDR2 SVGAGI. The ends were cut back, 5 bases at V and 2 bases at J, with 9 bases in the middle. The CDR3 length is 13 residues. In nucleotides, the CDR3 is TGTGCCAGCAGTGAGGGCGCTAACACTGAAGCTTTCTTT. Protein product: CASSEGANTEAFF.

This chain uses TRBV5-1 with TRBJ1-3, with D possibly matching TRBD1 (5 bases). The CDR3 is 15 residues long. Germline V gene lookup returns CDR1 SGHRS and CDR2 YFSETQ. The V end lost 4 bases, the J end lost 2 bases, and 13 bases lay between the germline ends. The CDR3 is CASSPYGGTGNTIYF. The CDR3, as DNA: TGCGCCAGCAGCCCTTACGGGGGGACTGGAAACACCATATATTTT.

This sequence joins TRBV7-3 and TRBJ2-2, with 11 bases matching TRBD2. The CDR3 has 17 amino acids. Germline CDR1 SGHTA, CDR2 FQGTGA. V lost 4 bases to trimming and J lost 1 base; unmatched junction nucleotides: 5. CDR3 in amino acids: CASSSLAGVGNTGELFF. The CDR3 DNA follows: TGTGCCAGCAGCTCACTAGCGGGAGTTGGGAACACCGGGGAGCTGTTTTTT.

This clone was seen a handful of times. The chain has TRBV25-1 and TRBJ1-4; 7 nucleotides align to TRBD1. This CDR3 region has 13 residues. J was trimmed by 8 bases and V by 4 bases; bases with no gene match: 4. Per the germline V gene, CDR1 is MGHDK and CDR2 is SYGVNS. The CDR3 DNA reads TGTGCCAGCAGTGCGACAGGGCTCGAAAAACTGTTTTTT. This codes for CASSATGLEKLFF.

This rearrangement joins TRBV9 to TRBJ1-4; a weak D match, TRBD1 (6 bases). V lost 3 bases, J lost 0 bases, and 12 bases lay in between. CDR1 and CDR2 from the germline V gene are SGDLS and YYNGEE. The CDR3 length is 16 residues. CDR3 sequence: CASSASEGATNEKLFF. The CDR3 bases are TGTGCCAGCAGCGCCTCCGAGGGGGCAACTAATGAAAAACTGTTTTTT. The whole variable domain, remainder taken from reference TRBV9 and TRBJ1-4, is DSGVTQTPKHLITATGQRVTLRCSPRSGDLSVYWYQQSLDQGLQFLIQYYNGEERAKGNILERFSAQQFPDLHSELNLSSLELGDSALYFCASSASEGATNEKLFFGSGTQLSVL.

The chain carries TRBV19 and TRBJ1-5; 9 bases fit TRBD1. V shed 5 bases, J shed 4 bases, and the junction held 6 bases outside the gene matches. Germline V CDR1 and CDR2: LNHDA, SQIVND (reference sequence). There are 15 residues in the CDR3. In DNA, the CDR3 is TGTGCCAGTAGTGTGTCCGGGACAGGGAATCAGCCCCAGCATTTT. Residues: CASSVSGTGNQPQHF.

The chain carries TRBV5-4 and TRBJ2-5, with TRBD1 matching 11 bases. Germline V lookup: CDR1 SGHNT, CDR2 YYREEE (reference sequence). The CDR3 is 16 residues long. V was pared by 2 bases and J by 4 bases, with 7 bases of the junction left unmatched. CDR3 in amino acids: CASSLGDRGFSETQYF. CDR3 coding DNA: TGTGCCAGCAGCTTAGGGGACAGGGGGTTTTCAGAGACCCAGTACTTC.

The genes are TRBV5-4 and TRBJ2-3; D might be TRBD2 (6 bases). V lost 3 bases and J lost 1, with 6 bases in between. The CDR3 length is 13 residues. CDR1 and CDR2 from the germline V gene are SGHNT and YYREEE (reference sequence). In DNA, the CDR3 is TGTGCCAGCAGCTGGGGGGGCACAGATACGCAGTATTTT. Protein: CASSWGGTDTQYF.

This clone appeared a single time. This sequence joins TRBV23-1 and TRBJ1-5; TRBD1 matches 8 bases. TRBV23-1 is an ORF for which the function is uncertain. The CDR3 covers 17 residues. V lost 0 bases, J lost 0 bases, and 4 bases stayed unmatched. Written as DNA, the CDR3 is TGCGCCAGCAGTCAATCGAGGACAGGGAGTAGCAATCAGCCCCAGCATTTT. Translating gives CASSQSRTGSSNQPQHF.

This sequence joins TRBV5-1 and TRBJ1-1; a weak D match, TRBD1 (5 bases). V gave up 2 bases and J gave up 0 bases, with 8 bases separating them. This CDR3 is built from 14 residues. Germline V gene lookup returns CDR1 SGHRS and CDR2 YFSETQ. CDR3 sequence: CASSLGAVNTEAFF. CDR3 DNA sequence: TGCGCCAGCAGCTTAGGGGCGGTGAACACTGAAGCTTTCTTT.

The CDR3 region has the DNA TGTGCCAGCACCTCGTTGATAAAAGGGGAAACTACCCAGTACTTC. It codes for CASTSLIKGETTQYF. The chain links TRBV6-4 to TRBJ2-5; D may be TRBD1 (5 bases). CDR1 is MRHNA, CDR2 SNTAGT, per germline. The CDR3 consists of 15 residues. V lost 7 bases and J 8 bases, leaving 23 bases between the germline ends.

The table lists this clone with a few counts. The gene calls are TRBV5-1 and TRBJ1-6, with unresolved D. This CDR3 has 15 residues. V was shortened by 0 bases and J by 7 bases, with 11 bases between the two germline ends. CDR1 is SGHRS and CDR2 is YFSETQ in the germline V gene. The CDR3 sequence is CASSLDPAGNSPLHF. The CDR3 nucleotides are TGCGCCAGCAGCTTGGATCCGGCGGGAAATTCACCCCTCCACTTT.

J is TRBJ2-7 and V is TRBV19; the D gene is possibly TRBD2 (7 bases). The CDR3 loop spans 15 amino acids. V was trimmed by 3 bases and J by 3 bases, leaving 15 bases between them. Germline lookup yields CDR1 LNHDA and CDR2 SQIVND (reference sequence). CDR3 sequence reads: CASSMGAGVNYEQYF. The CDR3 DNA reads TGTGCCAGTAGTATGGGGGCGGGAGTGAACTACGAGCAGTACTTC.

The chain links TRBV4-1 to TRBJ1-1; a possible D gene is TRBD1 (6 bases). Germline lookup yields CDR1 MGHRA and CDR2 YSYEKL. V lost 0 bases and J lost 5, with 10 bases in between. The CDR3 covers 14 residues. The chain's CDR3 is CASSQEEGETEAFF. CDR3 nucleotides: TGCGCCAGCAGCCAAGAAGAGGGGGAGACTGAAGCTTTCTTT.

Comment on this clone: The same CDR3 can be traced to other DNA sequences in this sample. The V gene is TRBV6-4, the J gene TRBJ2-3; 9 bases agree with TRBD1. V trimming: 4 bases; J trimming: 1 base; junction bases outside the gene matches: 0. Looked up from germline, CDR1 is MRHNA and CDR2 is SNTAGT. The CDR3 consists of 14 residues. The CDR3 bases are TGTGCCAGCAGTGGGACAGGGGGCACAGATACGCAGTATTTT. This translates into CASSGTGGTDTQYF.

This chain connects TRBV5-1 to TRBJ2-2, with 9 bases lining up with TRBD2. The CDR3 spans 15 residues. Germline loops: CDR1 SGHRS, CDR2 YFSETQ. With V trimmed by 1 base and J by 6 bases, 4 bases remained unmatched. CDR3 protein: CASSLRLAGPGELFF. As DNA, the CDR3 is TGCGCCAGCAGCTTGAGGCTAGCGGGGCCCGGGGAGCTGTTTTTT.

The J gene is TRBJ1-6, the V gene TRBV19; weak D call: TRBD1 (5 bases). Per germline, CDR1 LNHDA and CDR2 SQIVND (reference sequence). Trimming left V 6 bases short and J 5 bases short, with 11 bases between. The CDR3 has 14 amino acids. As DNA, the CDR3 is TGTGCCAGTAGGGAGGGGTTCCATAATTCACCCCTCCACTTT. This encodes CASREGFHNSPLHF. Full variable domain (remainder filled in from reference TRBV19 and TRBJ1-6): DGGITQSPKYLFRKEGQNVTLSCEQNLNHDAMYWYRQDPGQGLRLIYYSQIVNDFQKGDIAEGYSVSREKKESFPLTVTSAQKNPTAFYLCASREGFHNSPLHFGNGTRLTVT.

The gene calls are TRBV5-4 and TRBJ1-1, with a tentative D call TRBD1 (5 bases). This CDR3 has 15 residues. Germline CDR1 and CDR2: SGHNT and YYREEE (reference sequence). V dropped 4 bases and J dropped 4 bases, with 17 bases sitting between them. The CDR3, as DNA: TGTGCCAGCAGCCCCGGGGGGAGAGGAAGCACTGAAGCTTTCTTT. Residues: CASSPGGRGSTEAFF.

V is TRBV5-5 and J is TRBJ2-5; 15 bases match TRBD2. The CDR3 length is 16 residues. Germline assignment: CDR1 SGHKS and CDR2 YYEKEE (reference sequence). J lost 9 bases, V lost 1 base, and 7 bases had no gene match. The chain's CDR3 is CASSLSGLAGGPAQYF. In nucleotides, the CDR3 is TGTGCCAGCAGCTTGTCGGGACTAGCGGGGGGACCGGCCCAGTACTTC.

The CDR3 loop is CASSFFIFGGRMNEQFF. DNA for the CDR3: TGTGCCAGCAGTTTCTTTATTTTCGGGGGGCGAATGAATGAGCAGTTCTTC. The chain couples TRBV28 to TRBJ2-1; the D gene is possibly TRBD2 (7 bases). This CDR3 has 17 amino acids. The V end was cut by 3 bases, the J end by 7 bases, with 22 bases between. CDR1 and CDR2 from the germline V gene are MDHEN and SYDVKM.

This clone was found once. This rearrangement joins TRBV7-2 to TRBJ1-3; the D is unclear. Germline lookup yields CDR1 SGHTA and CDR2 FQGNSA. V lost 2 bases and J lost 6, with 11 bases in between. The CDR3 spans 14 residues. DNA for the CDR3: TGTGCCAGCAGCTTATTGGGGAGACCAAACACCATATATTTT. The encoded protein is CASSLLGRPNTIYF.

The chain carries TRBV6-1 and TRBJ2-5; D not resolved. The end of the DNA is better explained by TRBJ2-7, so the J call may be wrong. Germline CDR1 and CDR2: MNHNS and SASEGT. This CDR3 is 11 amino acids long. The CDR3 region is CASSPRYEQYF. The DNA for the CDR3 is TGTGCCAGCAGTCCCCGATACGAGCAGTACTTC.

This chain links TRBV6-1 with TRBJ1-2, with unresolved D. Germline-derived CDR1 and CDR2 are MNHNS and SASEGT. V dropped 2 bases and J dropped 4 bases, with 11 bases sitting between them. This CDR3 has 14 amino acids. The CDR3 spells CASSELMASYGYTF. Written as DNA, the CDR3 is TGTGCCAGCAGTGAATTAATGGCTTCCTATGGCTACACCTTC.

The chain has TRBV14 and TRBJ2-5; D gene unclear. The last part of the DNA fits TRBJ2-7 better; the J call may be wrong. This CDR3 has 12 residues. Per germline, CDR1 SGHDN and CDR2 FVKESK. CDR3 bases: TGTGCCAGCAGCCAGGTCTCCTACGAGCAGTACTTC. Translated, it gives CASSQVSYEQYF.

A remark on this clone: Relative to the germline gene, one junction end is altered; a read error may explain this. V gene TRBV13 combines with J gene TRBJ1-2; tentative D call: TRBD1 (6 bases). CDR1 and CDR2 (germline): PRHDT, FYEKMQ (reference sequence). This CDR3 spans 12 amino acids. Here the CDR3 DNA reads TGTGCCAGCAGTGGACAGAACTATGGCTACCCCTTC. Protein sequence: CASSGQNYGYPF.